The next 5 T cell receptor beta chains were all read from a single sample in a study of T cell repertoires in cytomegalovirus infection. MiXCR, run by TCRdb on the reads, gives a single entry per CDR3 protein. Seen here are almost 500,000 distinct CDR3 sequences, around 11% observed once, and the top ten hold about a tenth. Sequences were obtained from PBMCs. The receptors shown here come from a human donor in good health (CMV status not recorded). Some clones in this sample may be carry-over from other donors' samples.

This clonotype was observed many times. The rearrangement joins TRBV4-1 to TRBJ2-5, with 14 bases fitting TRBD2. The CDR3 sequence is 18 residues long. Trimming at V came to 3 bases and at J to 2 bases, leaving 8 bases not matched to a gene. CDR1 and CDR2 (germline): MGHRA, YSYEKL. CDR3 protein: CASSHGTSGSVRQETQYF. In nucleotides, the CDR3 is TGCGCCAGCAGCCACGGGACTAGCGGGAGTGTCCGACAAGAGACCCAGTACTTC.

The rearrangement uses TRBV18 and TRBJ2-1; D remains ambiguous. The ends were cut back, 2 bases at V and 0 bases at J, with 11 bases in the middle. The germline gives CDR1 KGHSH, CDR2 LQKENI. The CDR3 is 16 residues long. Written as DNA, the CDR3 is TGTGCCAGCTCACCAACCACTTGGGTCTCCTACAATGAGCAGTTCTTC. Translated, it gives CASSPTTWVSYNEQFF.

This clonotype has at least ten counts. The CDR3 region has the DNA TGTGCCAGCAGTTATACCCAAGTCGAGCAGTACTTC. Amino acids: CASSYTQVEQYF. The chain combines TRBV6-2 or TRBV6-3 with TRBJ2-7; D is ambiguous. Germline loops: CDR1 MNHEY, CDR2 SVGEGT. V dropped 3 bases and J dropped 6 bases, with 9 bases sitting between them. The CDR3 consists of 12 residues.

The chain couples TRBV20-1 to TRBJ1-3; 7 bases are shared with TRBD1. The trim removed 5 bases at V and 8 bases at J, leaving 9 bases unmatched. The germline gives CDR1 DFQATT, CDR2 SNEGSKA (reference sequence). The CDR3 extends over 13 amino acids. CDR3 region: CSAPVGGTDTIYF. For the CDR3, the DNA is TGCAGTGCTCCGGTAGGGGGCACGGACACCATATATTTT.

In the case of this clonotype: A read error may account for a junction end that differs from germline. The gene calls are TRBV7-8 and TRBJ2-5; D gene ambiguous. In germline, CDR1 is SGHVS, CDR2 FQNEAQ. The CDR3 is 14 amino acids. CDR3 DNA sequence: TGCGCCAGCAGCTTAAACGCGGTAGGAGAGACCCAGTGCTTC. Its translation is CASSLNAVGETQCF.